Listed below are T cell receptor beta chains from one sample, sequenced in a study of OX40 agonist ivuxolimab in advanced cancers. Clones were read by immunoSEQ multiplex PCR, and TCRdb kept only the in-frame ones, dropping some. The table includes fewer than 85,000 clones, about 78% detected once. This specimen consisted of CD4+ or CD8+ T cells sorted from blood, obtained in a trial of the OX40 agonist ivuxolimab. These TCRs come from an adult with an advanced solid tumor such as melanoma, head and neck, liver or kidney cancer. CDR3s include the opening cysteine and the closing phenylalanine or tryptophan. A D gene is named only where the DNA matches it firmly. Clone size is not always given. Where it is, it says once, few, many or a class for expanded clones.

j_gene | abundance | d_gene | v_gene | CDR3aa | CDR3nt
TRBJ2-3 | . | TRBD2 | TRBV29-1 | CSVDGGGVSDTQYF | TGCAGCGTTGATGGCGGGGGTGTTTCAGATACGCAGTATTTT
TRBJ2-1 | . | . | TRBV4-1 | CASSQGGNPGNEQFF | TGCGCCAGCAGCCAAGGGGGAAACCCGGGGAATGAGCAGTTCTTC
TRBJ1-5 | few | . | TRBV7-3 | CASSLRSDQPQHF | TGTGCCAGCAGCTTAAGGAGCGATCAGCCCCAGCATTTT
TRBJ2-7 | . | TRBD1 | TRBV5-1 | CASSLQPGQGSYEQYF | TGCGCCAGCAGCCTTCAACCCGGACAGGGCTCCTACGAGCAGTACTTC
TRBJ2-7 | . | . | TRBV11-2 | CASSSPYMQYF | TGTGCCAGCAGCTCCCCCTACATGCAGTACTTC
TRBJ2-3 | . | TRBD2 | TRBV9 | CASSPGLAVSSPDTQYF | TGTGCCAGCAGCCCGGGACTAGCGGTATCCTCTCCCGATACGCAGTATTTT
TRBJ2-2 | . | TRBD2 | TRBV7-9 | CASTETSANTGELFF | TGTGCCAGCACCGAAACTAGCGCGAACACCGGGGAGCTGTTTTTT
TRBJ1-2 | . | . | TRBV30 | CAWSVGSTGYTF | TGTGCCTGGAGTGTCGGCAGCACCGGCTACACCTTC
TRBJ1-2 | . | TRBD1 | TRBV7-2 | CASSLGTGHYGYTF | TGTGCCAGCAGCTTGGGGACAGGACACTATGGCTACACCTTC
TRBJ2-4 | . | . | TRBV28 | CASSLERQAVQYF | TGTGCCAGCAGTTTAGAAAGGCAGGCCGTTCAGTACTTC